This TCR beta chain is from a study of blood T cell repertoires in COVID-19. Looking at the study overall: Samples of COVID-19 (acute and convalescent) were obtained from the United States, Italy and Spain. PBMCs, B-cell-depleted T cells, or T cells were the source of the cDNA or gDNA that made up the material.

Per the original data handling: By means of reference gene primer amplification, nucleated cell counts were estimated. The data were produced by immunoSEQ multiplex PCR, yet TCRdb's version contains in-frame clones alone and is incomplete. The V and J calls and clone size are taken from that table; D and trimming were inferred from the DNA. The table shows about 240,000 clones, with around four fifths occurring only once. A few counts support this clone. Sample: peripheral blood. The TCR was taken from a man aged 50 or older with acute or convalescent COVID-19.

For the CDR3, the DNA is TGTGCCAGCAGCTTAGTTTCCGGGTCCGGGGAGCTGTTTTTT. Translation: CASSLVSGSGELFF. The chain couples TRBV7-9 to TRBJ2-2, with no clear D. Between the trimmed V and J ends, which lost 1 base and 6 bases, there was a span of 9 bases. In germline, CDR1 is SEHNR, CDR2 FQNEAQ (reference sequence). This CDR3 has 14 amino acids.